This T cell receptor (beta chain) was recorded in a study of cytomegalovirus exposure and HLA in healthy donors. Background on the study: In an early release, HLA-typed donors contributed 77 million or so unique TCR sequences. The study, taken as a whole, reports: In a later analysis, roughly 17,000 TCR beta sequences were associated with HLA alleles at 0.05 false discovery rate.

Germline CDR1 and CDR2: SGHAT and FQNNGV. There are 14 residues in the CDR3. V lost 5 bases and J lost 6, with 17 bases in between. Amplification used 60 Vbeta primers and 13 Jbeta primers. Profiled with immunoSEQ multiplex PCR; TCRdb holds only in-frame clones, not every one. The sample consists of about 150,000 clones, approximately 80% of them appearing once. Concerning this clone: What it binds is not known.

Sample: PBMCs. The chain employs TRBV11-2 and TRBJ2-7; D is uncertain. This TCR was recovered from a woman aged 40 to 50 in good health and CMV-seronegative. CDR3 sequence (DNA): TGTGCCAGCAGCCTCCTTGGGCCACCCGGCGAGCAGTACTTC. Its translation is CASSLLGPPGEQYF.